The T cell receptor beta chain under discussion was sequenced for a study of shared clonotypes between healthy human individuals. General study findings and limits: Non-shared clonotypes showed lower generation probabilities than clonotypes common to all four donors.

When replicate PCRs were run on sorted subsets, they used 200 to 250 ng DNA, 30,000 to 35,000 T cell genomes. TCRdb's copy holds only in-frame clones and misses some; the assay was immunoSEQ multiplex PCR. Of 630,000 or so clones listed, roughly 98% were seen once; the top ten hold 0.3% to 0.35%. CD8 cells classed as naive were CD45RO-negative and positively selected for CCR7, excluding terminally differentiated effector memory CD45RA+ cells. This clone appeared a single time. Its target is not known. The CDR3 has 13 amino acids. Germline assignment: CDR1 MNHEY and CDR2 SVGAGI. The germline V and J ends were trimmed by 2 bases and 5 bases, with 10 bases remaining between them.

The specimen sequenced was naive CD8+ T cells sorted from blood. This sequence originates from a man younger than 40 in good health. The chain combines TRBV6-5 with TRBJ2-7; D call uncertain. DNA of the CDR3: TGTGCCAGCAGTTACCAATCCCGGGACGAGCAGTACTTC. Translating gives CASSYQSRDEQYF.